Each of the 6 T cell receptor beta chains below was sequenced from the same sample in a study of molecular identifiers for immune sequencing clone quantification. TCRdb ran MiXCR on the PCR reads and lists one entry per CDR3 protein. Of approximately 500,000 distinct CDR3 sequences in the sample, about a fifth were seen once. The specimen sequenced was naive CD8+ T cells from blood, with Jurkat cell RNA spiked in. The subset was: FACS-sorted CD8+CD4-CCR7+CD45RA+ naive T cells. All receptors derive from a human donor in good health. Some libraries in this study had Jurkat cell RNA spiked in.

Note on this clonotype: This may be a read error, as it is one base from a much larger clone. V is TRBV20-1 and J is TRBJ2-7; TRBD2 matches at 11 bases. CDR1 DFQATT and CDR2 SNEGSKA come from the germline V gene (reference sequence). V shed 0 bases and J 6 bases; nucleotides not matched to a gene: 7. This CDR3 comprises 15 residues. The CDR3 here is CSARDVAGGPREQYF. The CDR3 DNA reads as TGCAGTGCTAGAGATGTAGCGGGGGGGCCCCGCGAGCAGTACTTC.

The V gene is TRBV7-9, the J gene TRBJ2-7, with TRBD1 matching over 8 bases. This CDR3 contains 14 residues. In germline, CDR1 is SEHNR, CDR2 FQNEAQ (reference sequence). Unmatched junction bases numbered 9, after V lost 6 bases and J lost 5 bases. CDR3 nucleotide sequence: TGTGCCAGCAGGGGGTGGGACAGGAATGACGAGCAGTACTTC. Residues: CASRGWDRNDEQYF.

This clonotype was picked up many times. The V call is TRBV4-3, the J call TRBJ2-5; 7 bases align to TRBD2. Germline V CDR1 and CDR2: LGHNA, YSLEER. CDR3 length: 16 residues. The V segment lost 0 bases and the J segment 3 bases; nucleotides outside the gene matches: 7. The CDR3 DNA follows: TGCGCCAGCAGCCAAGATTATGGGACTACAGAAGAGACCCAGTACTTC. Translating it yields CASSQDYGTTEETQYF.

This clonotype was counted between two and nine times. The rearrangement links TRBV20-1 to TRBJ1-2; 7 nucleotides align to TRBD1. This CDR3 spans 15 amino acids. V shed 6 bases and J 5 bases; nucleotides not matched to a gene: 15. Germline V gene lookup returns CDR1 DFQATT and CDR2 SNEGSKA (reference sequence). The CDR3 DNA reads TGCAGTGCCCCCGACTGGACAGGAATAGAGTATGGCTACACCTTC. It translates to CSAPDWTGIEYGYTF.

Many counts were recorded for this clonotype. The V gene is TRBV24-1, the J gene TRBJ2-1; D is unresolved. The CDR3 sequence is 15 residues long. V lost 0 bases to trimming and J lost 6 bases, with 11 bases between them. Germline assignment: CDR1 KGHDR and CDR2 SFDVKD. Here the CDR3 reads CATSDLAQPPNEQFF. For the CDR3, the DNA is TGTGCCACCAGTGATTTGGCACAGCCCCCCAATGAGCAGTTCTTC.

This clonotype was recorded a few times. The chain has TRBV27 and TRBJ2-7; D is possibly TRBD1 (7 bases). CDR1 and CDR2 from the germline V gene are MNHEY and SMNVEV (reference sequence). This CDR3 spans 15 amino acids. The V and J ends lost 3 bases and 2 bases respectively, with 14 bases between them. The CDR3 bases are TGTGCCAGCAGTTTCGGGCAGGGGGGTCCCTACGAGCAGTACTTC. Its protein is CASSFGQGGPYEQYF.